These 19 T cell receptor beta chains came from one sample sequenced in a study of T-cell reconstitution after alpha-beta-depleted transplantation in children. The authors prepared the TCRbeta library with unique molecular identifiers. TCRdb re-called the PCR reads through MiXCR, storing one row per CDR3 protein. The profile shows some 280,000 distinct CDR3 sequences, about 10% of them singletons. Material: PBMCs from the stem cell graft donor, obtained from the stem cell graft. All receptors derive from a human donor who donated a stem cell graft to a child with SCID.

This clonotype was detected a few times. In DNA form, the CDR3 reads TGCAGTGCTACGGAGAGACTTAGCGGGGCCCCGTCGGATACGCAGTATTTT. Amino acids: CSATERLSGAPSDTQYF. The rearrangement uses TRBV20-1 and TRBJ2-3; 8 bases are shared with TRBD2. Germline CDR1 is DFQATT and CDR2 is SNEGSKA (reference sequence). Germline trimming cut 4 bases from V and 6 bases from J; bases unmatched to any gene: 18. The CDR3 sequence is 17 residues long.

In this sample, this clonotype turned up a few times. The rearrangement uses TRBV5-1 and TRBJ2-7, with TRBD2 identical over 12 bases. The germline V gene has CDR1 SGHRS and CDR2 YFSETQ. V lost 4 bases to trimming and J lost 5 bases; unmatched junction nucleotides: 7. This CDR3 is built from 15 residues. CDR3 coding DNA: TGCGCCAGCAGCCCCAGGACTAGCGGGGAACACGAGCAGTACTTC. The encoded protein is CASSPRTSGEHEQYF.

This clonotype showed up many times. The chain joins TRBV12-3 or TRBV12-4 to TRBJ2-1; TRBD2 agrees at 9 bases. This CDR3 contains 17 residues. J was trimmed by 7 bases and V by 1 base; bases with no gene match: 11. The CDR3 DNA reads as TGTGCCAGCAGTTTAGAAGGCGGGGGGGTTCTTGGGAATGAGCAGTTCTTC. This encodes CASSLEGGGVLGNEQFF.

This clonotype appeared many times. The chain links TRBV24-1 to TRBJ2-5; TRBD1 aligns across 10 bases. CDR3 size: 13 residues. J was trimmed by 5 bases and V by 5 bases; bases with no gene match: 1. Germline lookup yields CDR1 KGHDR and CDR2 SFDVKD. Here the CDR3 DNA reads TGTGCCACCAGTGTGGGACAGGGGGAGACCCAGTACTTC. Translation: CATSVGQGETQYF.

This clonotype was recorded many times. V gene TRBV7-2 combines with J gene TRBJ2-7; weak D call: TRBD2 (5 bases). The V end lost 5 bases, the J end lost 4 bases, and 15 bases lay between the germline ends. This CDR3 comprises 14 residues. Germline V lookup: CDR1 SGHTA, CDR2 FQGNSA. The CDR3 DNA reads TGTGCCAGCAGCCCGAGGGCCTACCCGTACGAGCAGTACTTC. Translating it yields CASSPRAYPYEQYF.

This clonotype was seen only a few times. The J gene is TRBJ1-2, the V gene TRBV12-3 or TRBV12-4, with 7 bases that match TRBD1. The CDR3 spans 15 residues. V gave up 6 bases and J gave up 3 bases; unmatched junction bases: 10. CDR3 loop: CASSQRLGGDYGYTF. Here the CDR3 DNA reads TGTGCCAGCAGCCAAAGGCTAGGGGGCGACTATGGCTACACCTTC.

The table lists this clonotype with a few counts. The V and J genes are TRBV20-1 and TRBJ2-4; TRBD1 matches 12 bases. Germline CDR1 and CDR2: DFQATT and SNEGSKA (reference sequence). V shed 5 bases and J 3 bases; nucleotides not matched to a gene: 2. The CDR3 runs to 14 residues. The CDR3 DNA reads TGCAGTGCTGGGACAGGGGGCGGCAAAAACATTCAGTACTTC. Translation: CSAGTGGGKNIQYF.

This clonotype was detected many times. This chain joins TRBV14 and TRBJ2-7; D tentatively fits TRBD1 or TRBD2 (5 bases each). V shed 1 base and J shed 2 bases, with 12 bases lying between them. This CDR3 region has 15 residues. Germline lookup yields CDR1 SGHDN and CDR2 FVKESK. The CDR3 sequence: CASSQASGTAYEQYF. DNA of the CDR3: TGTGCCAGCAGCCAAGCGTCAGGGACGGCCTACGAGCAGTACTTC.

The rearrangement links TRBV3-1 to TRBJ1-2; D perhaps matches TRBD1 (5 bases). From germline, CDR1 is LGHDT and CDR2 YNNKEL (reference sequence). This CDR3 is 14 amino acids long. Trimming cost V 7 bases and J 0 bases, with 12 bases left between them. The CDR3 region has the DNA TGTGCCAGCACCTCTGCGGGGGCTAACTATGGCTACACCTTC. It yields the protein CASTSAGANYGYTF. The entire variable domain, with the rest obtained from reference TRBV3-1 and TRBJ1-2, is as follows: DTAVSQTPKYLVTQMGNDKSIKCEQNLGHDTMYWYKQDSKKFLKIMFSYNNKELIINETVPNRFSPKSPDKAHLNLHINSLELGDSAVYFCASTSAGANYGYTFGSGTRLTVV.

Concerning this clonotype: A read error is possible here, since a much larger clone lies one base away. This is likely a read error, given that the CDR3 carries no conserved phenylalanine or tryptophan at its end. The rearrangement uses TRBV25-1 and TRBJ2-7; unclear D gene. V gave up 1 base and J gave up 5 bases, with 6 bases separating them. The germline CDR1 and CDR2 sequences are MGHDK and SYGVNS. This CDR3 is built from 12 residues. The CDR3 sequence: CASSESNNEQYY. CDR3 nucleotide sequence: TGTGCCAGCAGTGAATCAAACAACGAGCAGTACTAC.

CDR3 bases: TGTGCCAGCAGACGAAGCGGGACCCAGGATCAGCCCCAGCATTTT. Translated, it gives CASRRSGTQDQPQHF. The chain uses TRBV12-3 or TRBV12-4 and TRBJ1-5; weak D call: TRBD1 (5 bases). The CDR3 has 15 residues. V was trimmed by 6 bases and J by 5 bases, leaving 17 bases between them.

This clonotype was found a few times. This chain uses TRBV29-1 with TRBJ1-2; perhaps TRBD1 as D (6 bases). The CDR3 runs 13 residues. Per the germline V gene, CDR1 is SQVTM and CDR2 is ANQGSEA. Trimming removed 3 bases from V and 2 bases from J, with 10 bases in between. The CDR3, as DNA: TGCAGCGTTGAGGCAGGGGTGAACTATGGCTACACCTTC. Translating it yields CSVEAGVNYGYTF.

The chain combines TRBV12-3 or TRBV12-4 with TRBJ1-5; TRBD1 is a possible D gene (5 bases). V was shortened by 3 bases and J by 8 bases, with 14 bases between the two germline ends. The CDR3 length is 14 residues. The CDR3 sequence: CASSFEGPLKPQHF. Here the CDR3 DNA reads TGTGCCAGCAGTTTCGAGGGGCCGCTTAAGCCCCAGCATTTT.

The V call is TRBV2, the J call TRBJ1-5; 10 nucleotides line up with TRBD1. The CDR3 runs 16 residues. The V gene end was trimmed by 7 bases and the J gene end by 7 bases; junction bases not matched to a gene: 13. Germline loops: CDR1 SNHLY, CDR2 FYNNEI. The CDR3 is CASNPGQGTSGQPQHF. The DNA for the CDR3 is TGTGCCAGCAATCCGGGACAGGGGACATCGGGGCAGCCCCAGCATTTT.

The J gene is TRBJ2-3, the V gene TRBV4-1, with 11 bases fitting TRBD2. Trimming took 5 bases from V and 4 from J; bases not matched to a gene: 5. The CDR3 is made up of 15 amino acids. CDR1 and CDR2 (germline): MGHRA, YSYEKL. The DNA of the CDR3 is TGCGCCAGCAGCAACCTAGCGGGGGGCCCAGATACGCAGTATTTT. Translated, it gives CASSNLAGGPDTQYF.

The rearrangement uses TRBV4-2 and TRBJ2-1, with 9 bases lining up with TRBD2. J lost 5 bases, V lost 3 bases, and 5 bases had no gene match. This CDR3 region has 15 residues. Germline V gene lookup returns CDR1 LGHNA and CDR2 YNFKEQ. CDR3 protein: CASSHSVAGDNEQFF. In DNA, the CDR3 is TGTGCCAGCAGCCATTCGGTAGCGGGGGACAATGAGCAGTTCTTC.

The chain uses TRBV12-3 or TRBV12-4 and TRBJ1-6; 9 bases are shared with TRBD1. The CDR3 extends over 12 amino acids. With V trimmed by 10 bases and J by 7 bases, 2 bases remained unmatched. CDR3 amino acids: CATTGGNSPLHF. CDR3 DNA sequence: TGTGCCACCACAGGGGGCAATTCACCCCTCCACTTT.

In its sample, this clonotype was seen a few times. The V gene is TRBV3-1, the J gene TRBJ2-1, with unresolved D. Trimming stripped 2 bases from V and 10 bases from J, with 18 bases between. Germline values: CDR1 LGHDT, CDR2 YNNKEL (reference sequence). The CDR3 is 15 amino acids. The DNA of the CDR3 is TGTGCCAGCAGCCAAACTCTCCCAGGTGCTGGAGAGCAGTTCTTC. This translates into CASSQTLPGAGEQFF.

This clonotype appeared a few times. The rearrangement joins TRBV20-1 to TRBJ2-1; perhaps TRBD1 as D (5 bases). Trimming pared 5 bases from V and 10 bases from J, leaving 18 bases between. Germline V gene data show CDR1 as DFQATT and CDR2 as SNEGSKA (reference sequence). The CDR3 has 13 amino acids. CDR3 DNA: TGCAGTGCTGACCCTCTGCAGGGAACCGAGCAGTTCTTC. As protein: CSADPLQGTEQFF.